This TCR beta chain was retrieved from a study of blood T cell repertoires in COVID-19. The protocol was immunoSEQ multiplex PCR, while the TCRdb copy is restricted to in-frame clones and leaves out a portion. This sample has fewer than 350,000 clones; roughly 87% occur once, and the top ten carry 9% to 9.5%. The receptor comes from a man aged 18 to 29 with active or convalescent COVID-19. What was sequenced was peripheral blood.

Written as DNA, the CDR3 is TGTGCCAGCAGTCACGGGACAGGGCGGAGTGAGACCCAGTACTTC. Translation gives CASSHGTGRSETQYF. The chain uses TRBV27 and TRBJ2-5, with 9 bases lining up with TRBD1. Germline V gene data show CDR1 as MNHEY and CDR2 as SMNVEV (reference sequence). CDR3 length equals 15 residues. The junction had 9 bases not matched to a gene; V was cut back by 5 bases and J by 5 bases.